A single sample gave rise to the 8 T cell receptor beta chains below, sequenced in a study of T cell repertoires in cytomegalovirus infection. TCRdb ran MiXCR on the reads and lists one entry per CDR3 protein. The sample lists fewer than 550,000 distinct CDR3 sequences; 26% were seen once. The sample comprised PBMCs. The receptors originated from a human donor in good health (CMV status not recorded). Some clones in this sample may be carry-over from other donors' samples.

The chain is built from TRBV7-9 and TRBJ1-1; D may be TRBD1 (6 bases). Trimming removed 6 bases at V and 0 bases at J, with 17 bases between. The germline V gene has CDR1 SEHNR and CDR2 FQNEAQ (reference sequence). The CDR3 is made up of 16 amino acids. CDR3: CASRVDFGGMNTEAFF. CDR3 nucleotide sequence: TGTGCCAGCAGGGTAGATTTTGGGGGCATGAACACTGAAGCTTTCTTT.

This clonotype was seen more than once but under ten times. The chain carries TRBV4-3 and TRBJ2-7; D might be TRBD2 (6 bases). The CDR3 runs 13 residues. The V gene lost 0 bases and the J gene lost 7 bases, with 10 bases spanning the gap. Germline values: CDR1 LGHNA, CDR2 YSLEER. The CDR3 loop is CASSQDGGWEQYF. The CDR3 DNA reads TGCGCCAGCAGCCAAGATGGGGGGTGGGAGCAGTACTTC.

The J gene is TRBJ2-7, the V gene TRBV30; 7 bases map to TRBD1. Germline V gives CDR1 GTSNPN, CDR2 SVGIG (reference sequence). This CDR3 contains 14 residues. V shed 3 bases, J shed 0 bases, and the junction held 5 bases outside the gene matches. The CDR3 sequence is CAWRIRTGSYEQYF. The CDR3 DNA reads TGTGCCTGGAGAATACGGACAGGCTCCTACGAGCAGTACTTC.

CDR3 in DNA: TGTGCCACCAGTGACCCCGACACGGAGCAGTTCTTC. It codes for CATSDPDTEQFF. J is TRBJ2-1 and V is TRBV24-1, with no clear D. Germline V gene sequence: CDR1 KGHDR, CDR2 SFDVKD. This CDR3 has 12 residues. Trimming took off 4 bases at V and 10 bases at J, with 10 bases between the two ends.

The genes are TRBV7-9 and TRBJ2-3; 9 bases are shared with TRBD2. CDR3 length: 15 residues. Germline CDR1 SEHNR, CDR2 FQNEAQ (reference sequence). V was clipped by 8 bases and J by 5 bases; unmatched bases: 11. The chain's CDR3 is CASGPIISGRDTQYF. The CDR3 region has the DNA TGTGCCAGCGGCCCTATTATTAGCGGGAGAGATACGCAGTATTTT.

The sample holds many counts of this clonotype. V gene TRBV7-2 combines with J gene TRBJ2-3, with D tentatively TRBD1 or TRBD2 (5 bases each). Trimming took 6 bases from V and 0 from J, leaving 10 bases between them. CDR3 length: 14 residues. Germline CDR1 reads SGHTA; CDR2 reads FQGNSA. As DNA, the CDR3 is TGTGCCAGCAGGACGGGGCTTAGCACAGATACGCAGTATTTT. Translated, it gives CASRTGLSTDTQYF.

This clonotype was seen many times. In DNA, the CDR3 is TGTGCCAGCAGCCCCCCGGGACTAGCGGGAGGGCGCGAGCAGTACTTC. Its translation is CASSPPGLAGGREQYF. This chain links TRBV7-2 with TRBJ2-7; 16 bases map to TRBD2. Unmatched junction bases numbered 7, after V lost 5 bases and J lost 6 bases. The CDR3 covers 16 residues. Germline CDR1 and CDR2: SGHTA and FQGNSA.

The V and J genes are TRBV11-1 and TRBJ2-3, with 8 bases fitting TRBD2. Losses at the gene ends were 2 bases for V and 6 bases for J; bases not matched to a gene: 7. This CDR3 contains 15 residues. Looked up from germline, CDR1 is SGHAT and CDR2 is FQDESV (reference sequence). The DNA for the CDR3 is TGTGCCAGCAGCTTACGGGAGGGCTGGTTTGATACGCAGTATTTT. Translated: CASSLREGWFDTQYF.